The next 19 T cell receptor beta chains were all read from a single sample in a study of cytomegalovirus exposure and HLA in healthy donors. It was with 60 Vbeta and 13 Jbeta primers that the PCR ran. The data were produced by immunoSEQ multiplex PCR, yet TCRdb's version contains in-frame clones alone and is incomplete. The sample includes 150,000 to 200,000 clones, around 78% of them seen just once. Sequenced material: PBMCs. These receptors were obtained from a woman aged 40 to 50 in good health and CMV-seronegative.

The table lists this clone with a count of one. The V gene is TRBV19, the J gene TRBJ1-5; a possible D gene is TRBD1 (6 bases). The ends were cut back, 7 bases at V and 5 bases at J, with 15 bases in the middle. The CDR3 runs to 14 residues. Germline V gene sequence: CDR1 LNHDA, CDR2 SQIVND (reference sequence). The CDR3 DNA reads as TGTGCCAGTAAATCACAGGGTGGTTATCAGCCCCAGCATTTT. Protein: CASKSQGGYQPQHF.

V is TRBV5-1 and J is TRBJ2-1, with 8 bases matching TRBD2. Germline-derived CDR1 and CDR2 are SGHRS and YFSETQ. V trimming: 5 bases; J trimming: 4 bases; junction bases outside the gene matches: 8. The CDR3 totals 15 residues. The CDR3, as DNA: TGCGCCAGCAGAGAACCATCTAGCGGGTACAATGAGCAGTTCTTC. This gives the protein CASREPSSGYNEQFF.

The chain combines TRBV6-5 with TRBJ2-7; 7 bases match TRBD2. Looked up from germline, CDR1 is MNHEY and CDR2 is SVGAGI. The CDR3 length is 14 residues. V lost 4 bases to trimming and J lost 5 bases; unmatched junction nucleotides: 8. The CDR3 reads CASSLSGKTNEQYF. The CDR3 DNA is TGTGCCAGCAGTTTGAGCGGGAAGACCAACGAGCAGTACTTC.

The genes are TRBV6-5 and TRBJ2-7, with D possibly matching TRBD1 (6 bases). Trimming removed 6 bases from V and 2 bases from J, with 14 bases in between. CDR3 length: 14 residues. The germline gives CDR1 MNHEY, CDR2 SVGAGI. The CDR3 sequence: CASSLRQDTYEQYF. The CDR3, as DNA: TGTGCCAGCAGCCTCCGACAGGATACCTACGAGCAGTACTTC.

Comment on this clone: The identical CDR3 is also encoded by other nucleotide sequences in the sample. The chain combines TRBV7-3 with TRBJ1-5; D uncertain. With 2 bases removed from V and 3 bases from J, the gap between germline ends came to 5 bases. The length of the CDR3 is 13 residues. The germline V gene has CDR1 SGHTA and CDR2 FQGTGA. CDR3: CASSLGLNQPQHF. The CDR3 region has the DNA TGTGCCAGCAGCTTAGGCCTCAATCAGCCCCAGCATTTT. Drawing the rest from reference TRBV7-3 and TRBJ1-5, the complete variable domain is GAGVSQTPSNKVTEKGKYVELRCDPISGHTALYWYRQSLGQGPEFLIYFQGTGAADDSGLPNDRFFAVRPEGSVSTLKIQRTERGDSAVYLCASSLGLNQPQHFGDGTRLSIL.

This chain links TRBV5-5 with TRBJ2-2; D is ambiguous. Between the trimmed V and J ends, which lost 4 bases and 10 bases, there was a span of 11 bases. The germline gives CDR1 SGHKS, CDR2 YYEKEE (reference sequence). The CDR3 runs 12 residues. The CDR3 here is CASSLYEKELFF. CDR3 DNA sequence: TGTGCCAGCAGCCTTTACGAGAAGGAGCTGTTTTTT. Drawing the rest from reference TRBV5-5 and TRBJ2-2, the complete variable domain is DAGVTQSPTHLIKTRGQQVTLRCSPISGHKSVSWYQQVLGQGPQFIFQYYEKEERGRGNFPDRFSARQFPNYSSELNVNALLLGDSALYLCASSLYEKELFFGEGSRLTVL.

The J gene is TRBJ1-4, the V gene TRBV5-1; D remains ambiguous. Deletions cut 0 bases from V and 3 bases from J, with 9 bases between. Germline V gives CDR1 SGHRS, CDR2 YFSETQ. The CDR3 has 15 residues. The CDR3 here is CASSLALGSNEKLFF. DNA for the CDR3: TGCGCCAGCAGCTTGGCCCTAGGATCTAATGAAAAACTGTTTTTT. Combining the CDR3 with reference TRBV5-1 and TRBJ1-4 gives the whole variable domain KAGVTQTPRYLIKTRGQQVTLSCSPISGHRSVSWYQQTPGQGLQFLFEYFSETQRNKGNFPGRFSGRQFSNSRSEMNVSTLELGDSALYLCASSLALGSNEKLFFGSGTQLSVL.

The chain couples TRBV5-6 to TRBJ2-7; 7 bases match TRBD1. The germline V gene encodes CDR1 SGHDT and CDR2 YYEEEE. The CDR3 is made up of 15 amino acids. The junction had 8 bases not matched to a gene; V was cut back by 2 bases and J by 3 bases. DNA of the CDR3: TGTGCCAGCAGCTTATCTCCAGGGGGATACTACGAGCAGTACTTC. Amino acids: CASSLSPGGYYEQYF.

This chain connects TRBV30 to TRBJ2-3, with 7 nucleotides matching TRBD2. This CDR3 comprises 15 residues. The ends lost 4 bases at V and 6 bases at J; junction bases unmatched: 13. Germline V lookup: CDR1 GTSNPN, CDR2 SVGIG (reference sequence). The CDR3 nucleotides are TGTGCCTGGAAGAGAACTAGCGCCTTACGCGATACGCAGTATTTT. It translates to CAWKRTSALRDTQYF.

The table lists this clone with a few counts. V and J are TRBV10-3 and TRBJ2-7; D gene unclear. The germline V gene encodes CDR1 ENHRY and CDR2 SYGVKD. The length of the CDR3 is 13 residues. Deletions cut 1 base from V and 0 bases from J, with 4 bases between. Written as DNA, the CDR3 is TGTGCCATCAGTGAGTTCAGCTCCTACGAGCAGTACTTC. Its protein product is CAISEFSSYEQYF.

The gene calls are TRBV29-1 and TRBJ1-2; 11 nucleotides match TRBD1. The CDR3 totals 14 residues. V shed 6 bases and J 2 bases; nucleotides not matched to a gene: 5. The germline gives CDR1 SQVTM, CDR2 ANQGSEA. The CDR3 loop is CSVSDRGPNYGYTF. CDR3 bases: TGCAGCGTATCGGACAGGGGGCCCAACTATGGCTACACCTTC. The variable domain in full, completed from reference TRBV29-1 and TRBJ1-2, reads SAVISQKPSRDICQRGTSLTIQCQVDSQVTMMFWYRQQPGQSLTLIATANQGSEATYESGFVIDKFPISRPNLTFSTLTVSNMSPEDSSIYLCSVSDRGPNYGYTFGSGTRLTVV.

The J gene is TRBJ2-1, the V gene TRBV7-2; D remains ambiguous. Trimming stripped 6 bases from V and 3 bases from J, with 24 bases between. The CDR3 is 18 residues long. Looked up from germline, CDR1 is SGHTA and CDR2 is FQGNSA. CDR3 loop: CASSFPHRRQPSYNEQFF. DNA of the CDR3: TGTGCCAGCAGTTTCCCCCATAGACGGCAGCCTAGCTACAATGAGCAGTTCTTC.

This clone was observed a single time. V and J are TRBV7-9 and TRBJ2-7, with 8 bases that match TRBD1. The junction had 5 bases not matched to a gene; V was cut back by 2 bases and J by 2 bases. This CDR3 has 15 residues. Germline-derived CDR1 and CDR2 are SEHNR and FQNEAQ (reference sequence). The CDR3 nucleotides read TGTGCCAGCAGCTTAATTTTGGGACAGGCCTACGAGCAGTACTTC. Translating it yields CASSLILGQAYEQYF.

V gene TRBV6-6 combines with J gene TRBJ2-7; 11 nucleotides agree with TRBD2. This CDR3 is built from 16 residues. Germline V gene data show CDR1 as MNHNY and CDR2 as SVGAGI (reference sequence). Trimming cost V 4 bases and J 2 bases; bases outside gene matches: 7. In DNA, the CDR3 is TGTGCCAGCAGTTCTCCTGGGACTAGCGGCACCTACGAGCAGTACTTC. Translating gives CASSSPGTSGTYEQYF.

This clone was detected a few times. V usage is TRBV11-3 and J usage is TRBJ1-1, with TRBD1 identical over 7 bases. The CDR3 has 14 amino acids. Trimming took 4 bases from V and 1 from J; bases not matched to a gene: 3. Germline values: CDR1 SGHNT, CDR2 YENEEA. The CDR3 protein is CASSSRTGNTEAFF. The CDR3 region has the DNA TGTGCCAGCAGCTCCCGGACAGGGAACACTGAAGCTTTCTTT.

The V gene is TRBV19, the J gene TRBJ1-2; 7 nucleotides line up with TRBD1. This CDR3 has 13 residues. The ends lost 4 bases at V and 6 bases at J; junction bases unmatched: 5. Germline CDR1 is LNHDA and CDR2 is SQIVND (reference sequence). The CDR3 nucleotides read TGTGCCAGTAGTACCCGACAGGGAGATGGCTACACCTTC. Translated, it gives CASSTRQGDGYTF.

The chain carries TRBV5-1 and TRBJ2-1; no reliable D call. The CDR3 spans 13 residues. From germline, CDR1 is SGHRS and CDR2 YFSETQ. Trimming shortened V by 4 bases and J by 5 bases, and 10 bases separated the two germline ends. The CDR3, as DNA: TGCGCCAGCAGCCGAACAGAAGACAATGAGCAGTTCTTC. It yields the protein CASSRTEDNEQFF.

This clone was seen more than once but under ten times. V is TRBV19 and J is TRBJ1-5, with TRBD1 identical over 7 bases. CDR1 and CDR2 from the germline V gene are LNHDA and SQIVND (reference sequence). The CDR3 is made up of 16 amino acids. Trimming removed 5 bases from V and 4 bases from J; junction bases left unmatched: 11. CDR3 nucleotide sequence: TGTGCCAGTAGTTTATTCGGGACAGTCCTAAATCAGCCCCAGCATTTT. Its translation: CASSLFGTVLNQPQHF.

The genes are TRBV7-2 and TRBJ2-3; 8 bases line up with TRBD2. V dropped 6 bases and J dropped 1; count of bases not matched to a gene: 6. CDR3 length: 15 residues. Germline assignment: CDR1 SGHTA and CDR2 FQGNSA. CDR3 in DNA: TGTGCCAGCAGTCTTAGCGGGATGGGCACAGATACGCAGTATTTT. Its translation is CASSLSGMGTDTQYF.